This T cell receptor (beta chain) appears in the sequencing data of a study of a mutant IDH1 vaccine in newly diagnosed glioma (dated by TCRdb to about 2021). Looking at the study overall: Patients received eight vaccinations in weeks 1, 3, 5, 7, 11, 15, 19 and 23, corresponding to visits V03 through V10. Of the roughly 32 patients who were treated, around 62% were male and approximately 38% were female, and the mean age was about 40 years. Vaccination began 4-6 weeks after radiotherapy alone, or alongside temozolomide cycles in the chemotherapy-containing groups. For exploratory analyses, longitudinal TCRB deep sequencing was carried out in approximately 25 treated patients wherever samples were available. Prior to enrollment, patients had been given standard therapy consisting of radiotherapy alone, temozolomide alone, or radiochemotherapy with temozolomide, with the combination given to most patients. Peripheral blood samples were drawn at six visits, namely V03 (baseline), V05, V07, V10, V12 and V13.

Of note for this clone: Its recognized antigen is unknown. Per-base qualities were not stored, and no clone one base away is much larger.

The sample's time point, from its label and the paper: week 11, during vaccination. Every vaccine dose consisted of 300 ug of a 20-mer mutant IDH1 peptide in Montanide, administered subcutaneously together with topical imiquimod. All donors had newly diagnosed IDH1-mutant astrocytomas of WHO grade 3 or 4 that showed loss of nuclear ATRX. The samples were drawn from NOA16, a multicentre, single-arm, open-label phase I trial in Germany that tested a mutant IDH1 peptide vaccine in humans for the first time. The DNeasy Blood and Tissue Kit was used to extract genomic DNA from EDTA blood for TCRB sequencing. Overall results and qualifications from the work: Immune responses induced by the vaccine were seen in approximately 93% of patients across multiple MHC alleles. PBMC samples for TCRB deep sequencing were selected based on availability. No apparent relationship was observed between pseudoprogression and alterations in the top peripheral T cell clonotypes detected by TCRB sequencing. According to the authors, sample limitations meant that analyses of patient blood samples could not be reproduced.

In the germline V gene, CDR1 corresponds to SGDLS and CDR2 to YYNGEE. The CDR3 holds 16 amino acids from the cysteine to the phenylalanine. The DNA shown is the 48-base CDR3, in frame from base 1. The germline ends are 18 bases apart after V is trimmed by 4 bases and J by 2 bases. The library was produced with the immunoSEQ multiplex PCR assay. Rearranged TCR beta chain sequences were amplified with the hsTCRB Kit following the manufacturer's protocol. Sequencing of TCRB libraries was carried out on an Illumina MiSeq. The authors' analysis ran thus. Demultiplexing, trimming and gene mapping were performed with the kit vendor's proprietary platform. TCRdb took this table from immuneACCESS and kept in-frame rearrangements with V and J called. Such tables lack part of the clones; where checked against another copy, unresolved V genes explain under half of the gap, and the rest is unexplained. The V and J calls and clone size come from that table; D and trimming were worked out from the DNA. Counted in this sample were 110,000 or so clones; 90% of them appeared once. Together, the top ten hold 0.6% to 0.7% of the sample.

Recombination linked TRBV9 to TRBJ2-5; the D call is tentative, TRBD1 or TRBD2, as each matches 6 bases. This material consisted of PBMCs, taken from a glioma patient whose treatment included an IDH1 peptide vaccine. The clonotype comes from a woman aged 45-65 years with glioma. The CDR3 protein sequence reads: CASSPFGRGRQETQYF. Here is the DNA: TGTGCCAGCAGCCCCTTCGGCCGGGGGCGACAAGAGACCCAGTACTTC. This CDR3, with the reference TRBV9 and TRBJ2-5 proteins standing in past its ends, gives the full variable domain DSGVTQTPKHLITATGQRVTLRCSPRSGDLSVYWYQQSLDQGLQFLIQYYNGEERAKGNILERFSAQQFPDLHSELNLSSLELGDSALYFCASSPFGRGRQETQYFGPGTRLLVL.